A selection of T cell receptor beta chains follows, all from one sample in a study of cytomegalovirus exposure and HLA in healthy donors. The table came from immunoSEQ multiplex PCR; TCRdb's copy has only in-frame clones and leaves some out. The sample comprises around 150,000 clones, 78% of which are singletons, and approximately 2.8% rests with the top ten. The sample taken for sequencing was PBMCs. These receptors were obtained from a male donor in good health and CMV-seronegative. CDR3s include the opening cysteine and the closing phenylalanine or tryptophan. Fields, in order: J gene, V gene, CDR3 protein.

TRBJ1-1,TRBV5-1,CASRQFSNTEAFF
TRBJ2-7,TRBV10-3,CAISLDRMAESEQYF
TRBJ1-2,TRBV18,CASSPGGDGYTF
TRBJ2-3,TRBV25-1,CASSESGSSDTQYF
TRBJ1-5,TRBV7-6,CASSLSPGINSNQPQHF
TRBJ1-2,TRBV5-1,CASSFGQGGYGYTF
TRBJ1-3,TRBV4-3,CASSQTPGQQNTIYF
TRBJ1-4,TRBV6-1,CATIGQGIGEKLFF
TRBJ1-1,TRBV6-5,CASSATRGRTEAFF
TRBJ2-5,TRBV7-9,CASSPRLAGSQETQYF
TRBJ2-7,TRBV7-9,CASGKGDYEQYF
TRBJ2-6,TRBV29-1,CSVESRTGLSGANVLTF
TRBJ2-1,TRBV18,CASSPQGQGNNEQFF
TRBJ2-7,TRBV14,CASSQDREGQAYEQYF
TRBJ1-2,TRBV2,CASEKSPGSTSYGYTF
TRBJ2-1,TRBV18,CASSPGLAGNEQFF
TRBJ2-7,TRBV19,CASSIVSGSQGRGHEQYF
TRBJ2-7,TRBV6-1,CASSKGEWVAGGEQYF
TRBJ2-1,TRBV11-2,CASSLERTSREQFF
TRBJ2-7,TRBV5-1,CASSLEGTASYEQYF
TRBJ2-1,TRBV6-1,CASGRSYLEQFF
TRBJ1-2,TRBV4-1,CASRVTGSTIYGYTF
TRBJ1-6,TRBV4-1,CASSQDRSGKGYSPLHF
TRBJ2-7,TRBV7-2,CASSFEPGQGKHF
TRBJ2-3,TRBV5-1,CASSFGDREPDTQYF
TRBJ2-1,TRBV7-2,CASSLSTTSGRANEQFF
TRBJ1-5,TRBV5-6,CASSHYPTENSNQPQHF
TRBJ2-4,TRBV5-6,CASRRTGENIQYF
TRBJ2-3,TRBV14,CASSPRRGQGLAGATDTQYF
TRBJ1-6,TRBV7-2,CASSLALTGAAPNF
TRBJ2-1,TRBV7-9,CASSLWTGLNNEQFF
TRBJ2-1,TRBV7-6,CASSSGLINEQFF
TRBJ2-2,TRBV4-1,CASSQRTSGRATWGELFF
TRBJ2-1,TRBV6-4,CASSGGSDYNEQFF
TRBJ1-6,TRBV10-3,CAISDSRQSNSPLHF
TRBJ2-3,TRBV18,CASSPLGGGDTQYF